These T cell receptor beta chains were read from a single sample in a study of blood T cells in healthy people across ages. TCRdb analysed the 5' RACE reads with MiXCR anew, one entry per CDR3 protein. The repertoire consists of 800,000 to 1,300,000 distinct CDR3 sequences, with 20% to 25% occurring once and the leading ten covering around 0.75%. The data also belong to a second study, concerning T cells of mothers and their children.

Sequencing input: blood. These receptor sequences come from a girl under 10 years old in good health. Both conserved end residues are part of each CDR3. Each record gives: J gene, clone size, D gene, V gene, CDR3 protein, CDR3 DNA. The D gene is left open where the match is weak. The size of a clone is reported for some rows only, either as once, few or many, or as a class for expanded clones.

TRBJ2-7,few,NA,TRBV4-2,CASSRVVTISYEQYF,TGTGCCAGCAGCCGAGTCGTGACTATCTCCTACGAGCAGTACTTC
TRBJ2-5,NA,TRBD2,TRBV28,CASRNGGTSGKETQYF,TGCGCCAGCAGAAATGGAGGGACTAGCGGAAAAGAGACCCAGTACTTC
TRBJ2-3,NA,TRBD2,TRBV10-3,CAISGLADGTDTQYF,TGTGCCATCAGCGGACTAGCGGACGGCACAGATACGCAGTATTTT
TRBJ1-4,few,NA,TRBV3-1,CASSQDRSRANNEKLFF,TGTGCCAGCAGCCAAGACCGCTCGAGGGCTAATAATGAAAAACTGTTTTTT
TRBJ1-5,NA,NA,TRBV7-9,CASLNTDSNQPQHF,TGTGCCAGCCTGAACACCGATAGCAATCAGCCCCAGCATTTT
TRBJ2-7,NA,NA,TRBV6-1,CASRGGGGNEQYF,TGTGCCAGCAGAGGGGGAGGGGGGAACGAGCAGTACTTC
TRBJ2-1,NA,TRBD2,TRBV5-1,CASSGILAVSSYNEQFF,TGCGCCAGCAGCGGAATACTAGCGGTAAGCTCCTACAATGAGCAGTTCTTC
TRBJ2-1,once,TRBD1,TRBV4-1,CASSQVPGGTYNEQFF,TGCGCCAGCAGCCAAGTGCCAGGGGGTACCTACAATGAGCAGTTCTTC
TRBJ2-1,NA,NA,TRBV6-2/TRBV6-3,CASRDWISSYNEQFF,TGTGCCAGCAGAGACTGGATAAGCTCCTACAATGAGCAGTTCTTC
TRBJ1-1,few,NA,TRBV4-2,CASSQQSWGTEAFF,TGTGCCAGCAGCCAACAATCGTGGGGCACTGAAGCTTTCTTT
TRBJ1-2,NA,NA,TRBV12-3/TRBV12-4,CASSLMGGYTF,TGTGCCAGCAGCCTGATGGGCGGCTACACCTTC
TRBJ2-1,few,TRBD2,TRBV2,CASSTAGGPDNEQFF,TGTGCCAGCAGTACAGCGGGGGGGCCAGACAATGAGCAGTTCTTC
TRBJ2-1,few,NA,TRBV29-1,CSVEDVQGPLYNEQFF,TGCAGCGTTGAAGACGTACAGGGCCCCCTCTACAATGAGCAGTTCTTC
TRBJ1-5,few,NA,TRBV12-3/TRBV12-4,CATNNRANQPQHF,TGTGCCACCAACAACAGGGCCAATCAGCCCCAGCATTTT